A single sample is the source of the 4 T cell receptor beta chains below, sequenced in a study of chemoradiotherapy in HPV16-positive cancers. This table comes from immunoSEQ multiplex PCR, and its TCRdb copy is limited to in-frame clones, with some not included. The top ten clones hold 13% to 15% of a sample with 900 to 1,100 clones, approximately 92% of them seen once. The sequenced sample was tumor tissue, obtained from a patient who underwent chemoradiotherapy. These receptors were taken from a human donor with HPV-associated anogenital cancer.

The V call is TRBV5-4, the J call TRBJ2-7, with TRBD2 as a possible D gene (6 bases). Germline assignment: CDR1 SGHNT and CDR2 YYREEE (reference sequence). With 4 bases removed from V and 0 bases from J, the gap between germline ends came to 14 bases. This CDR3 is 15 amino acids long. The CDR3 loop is CASSPPSGPSYEQYF. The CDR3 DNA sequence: TGTGCCAGCAGCCCTCCCAGCGGGCCCTCCTACGAGCAGTACTTC.

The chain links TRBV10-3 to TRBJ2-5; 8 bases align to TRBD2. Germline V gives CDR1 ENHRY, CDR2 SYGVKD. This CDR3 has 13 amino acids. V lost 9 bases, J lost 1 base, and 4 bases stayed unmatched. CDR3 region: CAIRGGPQETQYF. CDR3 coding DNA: TGTGCCATTCGGGGGGGGCCCCAAGAGACCCAGTACTTC.

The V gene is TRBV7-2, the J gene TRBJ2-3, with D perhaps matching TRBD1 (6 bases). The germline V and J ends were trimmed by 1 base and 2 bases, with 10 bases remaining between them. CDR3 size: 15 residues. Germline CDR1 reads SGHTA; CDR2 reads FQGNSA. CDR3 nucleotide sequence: TGTGCCAGCAGCTTAGGTGAGGGACACACAGATACGCAGTATTTT. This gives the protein CASSLGEGHTDTQYF.

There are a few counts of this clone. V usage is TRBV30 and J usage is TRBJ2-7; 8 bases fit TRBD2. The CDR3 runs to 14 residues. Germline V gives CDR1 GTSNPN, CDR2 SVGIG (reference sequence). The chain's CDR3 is CARSRAGDVNEQYF. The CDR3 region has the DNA TGTGCAAGAAGCCGAGCGGGAGATGTCAACGAGCAGTACTTC.